The clone carrying this TCR beta chain was observed at least ten times. The source of the sample is a study of read filtering for tumor transcriptome and immune sequencing. This library used about 400 ng RNA and molecular barcoded adaptors spanning alpha/delta and beta/gamma chains. TCRdb independently ran MiXCR on the reads; one entry per CDR3 protein. The data show tens of thousands of distinct CDR3 sequences, 20% to 25% seen once. The germline V gene encodes CDR1 DFQATT and CDR2 SNEGSKA (reference sequence). The CDR3 totals 14 residues. With 4 bases clipped from V and 1 base from J, the junction kept 7 bases outside the gene matches.

Sequencing was performed on a population of CD138-negative cells sorted from bone marrow. This sequence was found in a donor older than 35 with multiple myeloma. This chain connects TRBV20-1 to TRBJ2-7; 7 bases match TRBD1. CDR3 in amino acids: CSATDRVRSYEQYF. The CDR3 DNA sequence: TGCAGTGCTACCGACAGGGTTAGATCCTACGAGCAGTACTTC.